This entry concerns a single T cell receptor (beta chain). Time point given: persistent/refractory GD, antithyroid drugs over 5 years with positive TRAb. After RNA was extracted from PBMCs, the TCR library was made from it. An endocrinology unit in Xi'an, China, supplied the patients. Trimming left V 0 bases short and J 4 bases short, with 7 bases between. Per germline, CDR1 MNHEY and CDR2 SVGAGI. The CDR3 runs to 14 residues. Building of the TCR beta libraries involved iRepertoire HTBI primers and Arm-PCR of CDR3 regions. TCRdb re-analysed the multiplex PCR reads in MiXCR, keeping a single row per CDR3 protein. Among hundreds of thousands of distinct CDR3 sequences listed, 20% were seen once. This sample is part of a study of regulatory T cells in long-lasting Graves disease.

Sequencing used peripheral blood mononuclear cells (PBMCs), obtained when the disease was refractory, from a patient treated with antithyroid drugs. The J gene is TRBJ1-5, the V gene TRBV6-5; D is undetermined. The receptor was derived from a female donor with Graves disease. The DNA of the CDR3 is TGTGCCAGCAGTTACTCGGAGGGAAATCAGCCCCAGCATTTT. It is translated as CASSYSEGNQPQHF.